The 27 T cell receptor beta chains given below trace back to one sample, sequenced in a study of cytomegalovirus exposure and HLA in healthy donors (dated by TCRdb to 2016 to 2017). Library creation used the immunoSEQ multiplex PCR assay. The table was pulled from immuneACCESS by TCRdb, which kept in-frame rearrangements only. Such tables lose some clones; where checked, under half of the loss comes from unresolved V genes, and the rest has no known cause. The sample has approximately 70,000 clones on record, about 95% of them singletons. The ten most abundant clones make up about 0.63% of the sample. The sequencing input was PBMCs. These receptors were collected from a woman under 30 in good health and CMV-seronegative.

This clone has a handful of counts. The CDR3 DNA is TGCAGCGTTGGCAATTTTGGGGGACAGGGTGGTGACTATGGCTACACCTTC. This translates into CSVGNFGGQGGDYGYTF. The chain couples TRBV29-1 to TRBJ1-2, with TRBD1 identical over 9 bases. The germline gives CDR1 SQVTM, CDR2 ANQGSEA. This CDR3 has 17 residues. V was pared by 4 bases and J by 3 bases, with 15 bases of the junction left unmatched. Filled out from reference TRBV29-1 and TRBJ1-2, the complete variable domain reads SAVISQKPSRDICQRGTSLTIQCQVDSQVTMMFWYRQQPGQSLTLIATANQGSEATYESGFVIDKFPISRPNLTFSTLTVSNMSPEDSSIYLCSVGNFGGQGGDYGYTFGSGTRLTVV.

The chain is built from TRBV27 and TRBJ2-4; D might be TRBD2 (5 bases). V was shortened by 6 bases and J by 1 base, with 13 bases between the two germline ends. Germline values: CDR1 MNHEY, CDR2 SMNVEV (reference sequence). This CDR3 spans 15 amino acids. This CDR3 is CASSLVGVAKNIQYF. Here the CDR3 DNA reads TGTGCCAGCAGCCTGGTCGGGGTCGCCAAAAACATTCAGTACTTC.

The CDR3 reads CAWRRQGNSGNTIYF. CDR3 nucleotides: TGTGCCTGGAGAAGACAGGGGAACTCTGGAAACACCATATATTTT. The rearrangement uses TRBV30 and TRBJ1-3; TRBD1 agrees at 8 bases. In germline, CDR1 is GTSNPN, CDR2 SVGIG (reference sequence). CDR3 length: 15 amino acids. The trim removed 3 bases at V and 0 bases at J, leaving 4 bases unmatched.

Points on this clone: One junction end disagrees with the germline gene, perhaps due to a read error. The chain links TRBV10-3 to TRBJ2-7; 11 bases fit TRBD2. Germline V lookup: CDR1 ENHRY, CDR2 SYGVKD. The CDR3 is 14 residues long. The CDR3 DNA reads TGTGCCATCAGTGAAGCTAGCGGGGGGCCCCTAAGGGGCTTC. Encoded protein: CAISEASGGPLRGF.

The rearrangement joins TRBV5-1 to TRBJ2-5; possibly TRBD2 for D (5 bases). The V end lost 0 bases, the J end lost 2 bases, and 8 bases lay between the germline ends. Germline assignment: CDR1 SGHRS and CDR2 YFSETQ. The CDR3 runs to 14 residues. For the CDR3, the DNA is TGCGCCAGCAGCTTGGACGGGAAACAAGAGACCCAGTACTTC. Its translation is CASSLDGKQETQYF.

V usage is TRBV18 and J usage is TRBJ2-7; D is perhaps TRBD2 (6 bases). The germline gives CDR1 KGHSH, CDR2 LQKENI. The CDR3 contains 17 residues. V lost 3 bases and J 3 bases, leaving 21 bases between the germline ends. The CDR3 reads CASSPNFLRGANYEQYF. As DNA, the CDR3 is TGTGCCAGCTCACCTAATTTCCTGCGGGGCGCGAACTACGAGCAGTACTTC.

The chain uses TRBV7-6 and TRBJ1-6; 10 positions agree with TRBD1. Trimming removed 2 bases from V and 8 bases from J; junction bases left unmatched: 9. From germline, CDR1 is SGHVS and CDR2 FNYEAQ. The CDR3 is 17 residues long. Written as DNA, the CDR3 is TGTGCCAGCAGCTTAAGGGGACAGGGGACAGAGTATTCACCCCTCCACTTT. This sequence encodes CASSLRGQGTEYSPLHF.

DNA of the CDR3: TGTGCCAGCAGGCCGGACAGGCACTCCTACGAGCAGTACTTC. Translation: CASRPDRHSYEQYF. The genes are TRBV6-5 and TRBJ2-7; 7 positions agree with TRBD1. With 6 bases clipped from V and 0 bases from J, the junction kept 5 bases outside the gene matches. CDR1 is MNHEY, CDR2 SVGAGI, per germline. The CDR3 length is 14 residues.

This chain joins TRBV7-2 and TRBJ1-2; 9 bases are a match to TRBD1. Germline CDR1 and CDR2: SGHTA and FQGNSA. V shed 4 bases, J shed 7 bases, and the junction held 19 bases outside the gene matches. This CDR3 has 18 amino acids. The CDR3 nucleotides read TGTGCCAGCAGCTCCCCCCTGGACAGGGGTTACCGAATTCGTGGCTACACCTTC. Its protein is CASSSPLDRGYRIRGYTF.

The V call is TRBV4-1, the J call TRBJ1-1, with 7 bases aligning to TRBD1. The CDR3 length is 14 residues. Germline V lookup: CDR1 MGHRA, CDR2 YSYEKL. The trim removed 3 bases at V and 5 bases at J, leaving 6 bases unmatched. The CDR3 DNA is TGCGCCAGCAGCCACGACAGGGTTGCGACTGAAGCTTTCTTT. Translated: CASSHDRVATEAFF.

The sample holds one count of this clone. The chain couples TRBV9 to TRBJ1-2; 9 bases align to TRBD1. The CDR3 covers 15 residues. After removal of 2 bases from V and 4 bases from J, the junction contained 6 bases not matched to a gene. Germline loops: CDR1 SGDLS, CDR2 YYNGEE. CDR3 coding DNA: TGTGCCAGCAGCGTGGGGGGACAGGGACTCTATGGCTACACCTTC. Translated: CASSVGGQGLYGYTF.

The CDR3 DNA reads TGTGCCAGCAGCCCTTCCAGGGGCTACGAGCAGTACTTC. It yields the protein CASSPSRGYEQYF. The chain uses TRBV7-3 and TRBJ2-7, with a weak D call TRBD1 (6 bases). V was trimmed by 5 bases and J by 3 bases, leaving 11 bases between them. This CDR3 is built from 13 residues. CDR1 and CDR2 from the germline V gene are SGHTA and FQGTGA.

The chain is built from TRBV19 and TRBJ2-2; D possibly corresponds to TRBD2 (7 bases). The V end lost 5 bases, the J end lost 1 base, and 17 bases lay between the germline ends. Germline values: CDR1 LNHDA, CDR2 SQIVND (reference sequence). The CDR3 has 17 amino acids. The CDR3, as DNA: TGTGCCAGTAGTTACCCGAGGGGGGGACTGAACACCGGGGAGCTGTTTTTT. This codes for CASSYPRGGLNTGELFF.

The J gene is TRBJ1-1, the V gene TRBV6-6; D is perhaps TRBD1 (6 bases). Trimming stripped 6 bases from V and 7 bases from J, with 9 bases between. CDR3 size: 11 residues. Germline assignment: CDR1 MNHNY and CDR2 SVGAGI (reference sequence). The CDR3 here is CASRRTDEAFF. Here the CDR3 DNA reads TGTGCCAGCAGGCGGACAGATGAAGCTTTCTTT.

This sequence joins TRBV19 and TRBJ2-7; 7 bases agree with TRBD2. CDR3 length: 15 amino acids. The J segment lost 5 bases and the V segment lost 4 bases, leaving 11 bases of the junction unmatched. Germline CDR1 LNHDA, CDR2 SQIVND (reference sequence). CDR3 region: CASSRGGVKRDEQYF. The CDR3 DNA is TGTGCCAGTAGTAGGGGGGGGGTTAAACGGGACGAGCAGTACTTC.

The chain uses TRBV6-1 and TRBJ2-7; TRBD2 matches 10 bases. V shed 6 bases, J shed 2 bases, and the junction held 7 bases outside the gene matches. The CDR3 has 15 residues. The germline CDR1 and CDR2 sequences are MNHNS and SASEGT. The CDR3 DNA follows: TGTGCCAGCAGCAGGACTAGCGGTGAGACCTACGAGCAGTACTTC. It translates to CASSRTSGETYEQYF.

This sequence joins TRBV18 and TRBJ2-7; 7 bases align to TRBD1. The germline V gene encodes CDR1 KGHSH and CDR2 LQKENI. The V and J ends lost 1 base and 4 bases, in that order; junction bases with no gene match: 4. This CDR3 has 14 residues. CDR3 nucleotide sequence: TGTGCCAGCTCACCACGACAGGGAGCGTACGAGCAGTACTTC. Translating it yields CASSPRQGAYEQYF.

The chain is built from TRBV6-5 and TRBJ1-5; 8 nucleotides agree with TRBD1. The CDR3 is 14 amino acids. Germline V lookup: CDR1 MNHEY, CDR2 SVGAGI. V was pared by 6 bases and J by 2 bases, with 3 bases of the junction left unmatched. As DNA, the CDR3 is TGTGCCAGCAGACGGACAGGGCGCAATCAGCCCCAGCATTTT. Translating it yields CASRRTGRNQPQHF.

V and J are TRBV4-3 and TRBJ1-4, with D unresolved. The CDR3 totals 16 residues. V shed 4 bases and J shed 0 bases, with 12 bases lying between them. Germline CDR1 is LGHNA and CDR2 is YSLEER. The CDR3 here is CASSLSPHSTNEKLFF. The CDR3 DNA follows: TGCGCCAGCAGCCTTTCGCCACATTCAACTAATGAAAAACTGTTTTTT.

The chain couples TRBV6-6 to TRBJ2-7; 9 bases match TRBD1. This CDR3 has 16 amino acids. From germline, CDR1 is MNHNY and CDR2 SVGAGI (reference sequence). V trimming: 7 bases; J trimming: 2 bases; junction bases outside the gene matches: 12. CDR3 coding DNA: TGTGCCAGCACTCCCGAGGTGGGACAGGGTGCCTACGAGCAGTACTTC. It codes for CASTPEVGQGAYEQYF.

This rearrangement joins TRBV9 to TRBJ2-1; 14 bases fit TRBD2. J lost 8 bases, V lost 1 base, and 5 bases had no gene match. Germline values: CDR1 SGDLS, CDR2 YYNGEE. The CDR3 is 16 residues long. CDR3 bases: TGTGCCAGCAGCGTAAGGGGACTAGCGGGGGACGATGAGCAGTTCTTC. Protein: CASSVRGLAGDDEQFF.

V is TRBV19 and J is TRBJ1-6, with D possibly matching TRBD1 (5 bases). This CDR3 spans 19 amino acids. Germline CDR1 and CDR2: LNHDA and SQIVND (reference sequence). V lost 7 bases and J 0 bases, leaving 22 bases between the germline ends. CDR3 sequence reads: CASTLAGTKLSSYNSPLHF. The CDR3 DNA is TGTGCCAGTACACTAGCAGGGACCAAACTGAGCTCCTATAATTCACCCCTCCACTTT.

The J gene is TRBJ1-2, the V gene TRBV30; D not certain. This CDR3 is 11 amino acids long. The germline V gene encodes CDR1 GTSNPN and CDR2 SVGIG (reference sequence). V lost 5 bases and J 0 bases, leaving 4 bases between the germline ends. CDR3 nucleotides: TGTGCCTGGTGGCCTAACTATGGCTACACCTTC. It yields the protein CAWWPNYGYTF. Based on the CDR3 plus reference TRBV30 and TRBJ1-2, the full variable domain is SQTIHQWPATLVQPVGSPLSLECTVEGTSNPNLYWYRQAAGRGLQLLFYSVGIGQISSEVPQNLSASRPQDRQFILSSKKLLLSDSGFYLCAWWPNYGYTFGSGTRLTVV.

V and J are TRBV19 and TRBJ1-1; a possible D gene is TRBD1 (6 bases). Deletions cut 6 bases from V and 0 bases from J, with 20 bases between. CDR1 LNHDA and CDR2 SQIVND come from the germline V gene (reference sequence). The CDR3 contains 17 residues. CDR3 residues: CASRRTANLYMNTEAFF. In nucleotides, the CDR3 is TGTGCCAGTAGGAGGACAGCCAACCTTTATATGAACACTGAAGCTTTCTTT.

J is TRBJ2-7 and V is TRBV6-5, with 11 nucleotides matching TRBD1. CDR3 size: 16 residues. Germline V gene data show CDR1 as MNHEY and CDR2 as SVGAGI. After removal of 3 bases from V and 6 bases from J, the junction contained 10 bases not matched to a gene. This CDR3 is CASSYSTGTGGREQYF. The DNA for the CDR3 is TGTGCCAGCAGTTATTCGACAGGGACAGGGGGGCGCGAGCAGTACTTC.

CDR3 sequence (DNA): TGTGCCAGCAGGTTCCGACTAGCGGGGGGGCCGACAGATACGCAGTATTTT. This sequence encodes CASRFRLAGGPTDTQYF. The chain combines TRBV2 with TRBJ2-3, with 14 bases identical to TRBD2. Germline CDR1 SNHLY, CDR2 FYNNEI. With 6 bases clipped from V and 3 bases from J, the junction kept 8 bases outside the gene matches. CDR3 size: 17 residues.

CDR3 DNA: TGCGCCAGCAGCCAAGACCAGGGGATAGCCAAAAACATTCAGTACTTC. Its protein is CASSQDQGIAKNIQYF. The V gene is TRBV4-3, the J gene TRBJ2-4; tentatively, D is TRBD1 (6 bases). Per the germline V gene, CDR1 is LGHNA and CDR2 is YSLEER. V gave up 0 bases and J gave up 0 bases, with 9 bases separating them. CDR3 length: 16 amino acids.